These T cell receptor beta chains were read from a single sample in a study of early T cells in non-severe SARS-CoV-2 infection. One entry per CDR3 protein, called by TCRdb with MiXCR from the 5' RACE reads. In the table there are tens of thousands of distinct CDR3 sequences, more than 4.5% of which are singletons. The sequenced sample was whole blood. The receptors here all came from an adult who was a healthcare worker with PCR-confirmed SARS-CoV-2 infection or an uninfected control (not recorded which). Each CDR3 is given with its conserved first and last residue. D genes are given only for firm matches. The size of a clone is reported for some rows only, either as once, few or many, or as a class for expanded clones.

J gene | V gene | clone size | D gene | CDR3 length | CDR3 protein | CDR3 DNA
TRBJ1-4 | TRBV6-5 | many | . | 10 | CATFNEKLFF | TGTGCCACCTTTAATGAAAAACTGTTTTTT
TRBJ1-1 | TRBV5-1 | many | . | 15 | CASTMRRPPNTEAFF | TGCGCCAGCACAATGAGAAGGCCCCCGAACACTGAAGCTTTCTTT
TRBJ1-2 | TRBV6-5 | few | . | 16 | CASSRAGGEGGYGYTF | TGTGCCAGCAGTCGTGCCGGCGGTGAGGGGGGCTATGGCTACACCTTC
TRBJ2-4 | TRBV10-3 | many | . | 16 | CAISESEGGSKNIQYF | TGTGCCATCAGTGAGTCCGAGGGAGGTTCCAAAAACATTCAGTACTTC
TRBJ2-1 | TRBV20-1 | . | . | 14 | CSARDRGTYNEQFF | TGCAGTGCTAGAGATCGCGGTACCTACAATGAGCAGTTCTTC
TRBJ2-1 | TRBV7-6 | many | . | 16 | CASSPAGGGVSNEQFF | TGTGCCAGCAGCCCGGCCGGGGGCGGGGTTTCAAATGAGCAGTTCTTC
TRBJ2-3 | TRBV7-2 | many | . | 12 | CASSLSTDTQYF | TGTGCCAGCTCTCTAAGCACAGATACGCAGTATTTT
TRBJ1-5 | TRBV6-6 | few | . | 12 | CASGRSNQPQHF | TGTGCCAGCGGACGGAGCAATCAGCCCCAGCATTTT
TRBJ2-1 | TRBV15 | many | . | 13 | CATSRDSEFGQFF | TGTGCCACCAGCAGAGATAGTGAGTTTGGACAGTTCTTC
TRBJ2-1 | TRBV20-1 | many | . | 15 | CSAPIGNKRYNEQFF | TGCAGTGCTCCGATCGGCAATAAACGGTACAATGAGCAGTTCTTC
TRBJ2-4 | TRBV5-1 | many | TRBD1 | 16 | CASSLAGTGHKNIQYF | TGCGCCAGCAGCTTGGCCGGGACAGGGCACAAAAACATTCAGTACTTC
TRBJ2-3 | TRBV29-1 | . | . | 12 | CSVNTLTDTQYF | TGCAGCGTAAACACACTCACAGATACGCAGTATTTT
TRBJ2-4 | TRBV4-2 | many | . | 18 | CASSQERTGLGAKNIQYF | TGTGCCAGCAGCCAAGAGCGAACAGGGCTGGGAGCCAAAAACATTCAGTACTTC
TRBJ2-7 | TRBV28 | . | TRBD1 | 12 | CARTGPSYEQYF | TGTGCCAGGACAGGGCCCTCCTACGAGCAGTACTTC
TRBJ2-3 | TRBV6-6 | . | . | 14 | CASHLPGSADTQYF | TGTGCCAGCCACCTCCCCGGCTCAGCAGATACGCAGTATTTT
TRBJ1-1 | TRBV6-2/TRBV6-3 | few | . | 14 | CASSYSGPGTEAFF | TGTGCCAGCAGTTACTCAGGGCCGGGCACTGAAGCTTTCTTT
TRBJ2-1 | TRBV6-5 | many | . | 15 | CASSTPRRSYNEQFF | TGTGCCAGCAGTACGCCCAGGAGGAGCTACAATGAGCAGTTCTTC
TRBJ2-7 | TRBV19 | many | . | 15 | CASSTHLRRTYEQYF | TGTGCCAGTAGTACCCACCTTAGGAGAACCTACGAGCAGTACTTC
TRBJ1-2 | TRBV4-3 | many | . | 15 | CASSQVNRGNYGYTF | TGCGCCAGCAGCCAAGTAAATCGGGGGAACTATGGCTACACCTTC
TRBJ2-4 | TRBV6-6 | many | TRBD1 | 13 | CASRRTGENIQYF | TGTGCCAGCAGGAGGACAGGGGAGAACATTCAGTACTTC
TRBJ1-5 | TRBV19 | many | TRBD1 | 15 | CASRETGTELQPQHF | TGTGCCAGTAGGGAAACGGGGACAGAACTTCAGCCCCAGCATTTT
TRBJ2-5 | TRBV19 | few | . | 13 | CASSLDKEETQYF | TGTGCCAGTAGTCTAGACAAGGAGGAGACCCAGTACTTC
TRBJ2-2 | TRBV5-1 | many | . | 16 | CASSPWASANTGELFF | TGCGCCAGCAGCCCGTGGGCTAGCGCGAACACCGGGGAGCTGTTTTTT
TRBJ1-3 | TRBV20-1 | many | . | 16 | CSARPILTSRGNTIYF | TGCAGTGCTAGGCCCATCCTTACCAGTCGAGGGAACACCATATATTTT
TRBJ1-2 | TRBV4-1 | few | . | 17 | CASSPSRGRGRFYGYTF | TGCGCCAGCAGCCCCTCTCGGGGCAGGGGACGCTTCTATGGCTACACCTTC
TRBJ2-1 | TRBV7-3 | many | . | 14 | CASSLAGMGNEQFF | TGTGCCAGCAGCTTGGCGGGAATGGGTAATGAGCAGTTCTTC
TRBJ1-5 | TRBV7-2 | many | . | 16 | CASSLETGLSNQPQHF | TGTGCCAGCAGCTTAGAAACAGGGTTGAGCAATCAGCCCCAGCATTTT
TRBJ2-3 | TRBV20-1 | many | TRBD2 | 13 | CRAQGTSGRTQYF | TGCAGGGCCCAAGGGACTAGCGGTCGTACGCAGTATTTT
TRBJ1-1 | TRBV12-3/TRBV12-4 | . | . | 14 | CASGGTAVNTEAFF | TGTGCCAGCGGGGGGACGGCTGTGAACACTGAAGCTTTCTTT
TRBJ1-1 | TRBV6-5 | many | . | 18 | CASRRTWGRSDVNTEAFF | TGTGCCAGCAGACGGACCTGGGGGCGGAGCGACGTGAACACTGAAGCTTTCTTT
TRBJ2-1 | TRBV28 | . | . | 19 | CASSPTLLRQSSSYNEQFF | TGTGCCAGCAGCCCGACCCTACTACGACAGAGCAGCTCCTACAATGAGCAGTTCTTC
TRBJ2-1 | TRBV24-1 | . | . | 11 | CATRDGHSQFF | TGTGCCACCAGGGATGGCCATTCTCAGTTCTTC
TRBJ2-3 | TRBV20-1 | many | . | 16 | CSARGGAGPLTDTQYF | TGCAGTGCTAGAGGTGGGGCGGGACCGTTAACAGATACGCAGTATTTT
TRBJ2-1 | TRBV4-1 | many | TRBD2 | 18 | CASSLKRNVAGPSNEQFF | TGCGCCAGCAGCCTTAAACGGAACGTAGCGGGACCTTCTAATGAGCAGTTCTTC
TRBJ2-1 | TRBV12-3/TRBV12-4 | . | . | 14 | CASSFHGIYNEQFF | TGTGCCAGCAGTTTTCACGGTATCTACAATGAGCAGTTCTTC
TRBJ2-1 | TRBV5-1 | many | TRBD1 | 15 | CASRGGLAPYNEQFF | TGCGCCAGCAGAGGGGGCCTGGCTCCCTACAATGAGCAGTTCTTC
TRBJ2-3 | TRBV7-2 | . | TRBD2 | 16 | CASSSSGTLGTDTQYF | TGTGCCAGCAGCTCCAGCGGGACTCTCGGCACAGATACGCAGTATTTT
TRBJ2-3 | TRBV29-1 | many | . | 11 | CSVTRGDTQYF | TGCAGCGTAACGAGGGGCGATACGCAGTATTTT
TRBJ2-4 | TRBV6-2/TRBV6-3 | few | TRBD2 | 12 | CASSLAGNIQYF | TGTGCCAGCAGCCTAGCGGGAAACATTCAGTACTTC
TRBJ2-7 | TRBV27 | many | TRBD2 | 15 | CASGVTSGSSYEQYF | TGTGCCAGCGGGGTAACTAGCGGGAGTTCCTACGAGCAGTACTTC
TRBJ2-7 | TRBV5-1 | . | . | 13 | CASSLRRGDEQYF | TGCGCCAGCAGCTTGAGGAGGGGTGACGAGCAGTACTTC
TRBJ2-1 | TRBV7-9 | . | . | 16 | CASSLDRLLTYNEQFF | TGTGCCAGCAGCTTAGACAGGCTGCTTACCTACAATGAGCAGTTCTTC
TRBJ1-5 | TRBV4-1 | few | . | 13 | CASSQTPNQPQHF | TGCGCCAGCAGCCAGACACCGAATCAGCCCCAGCATTTT
TRBJ2-1 | TRBV13 | . | TRBD2 | 17 | CASSSRLLAGVMNEQFF | TGTGCCAGCAGCTCCCGCCTACTAGCGGGAGTTATGAATGAGCAGTTCTTC
TRBJ2-1 | TRBV11-2 | many | . | 19 | CASSPIRAPLGTLRNEQFF | TGTGCCAGCAGCCCTATCCGGGCTCCGCTGGGGACTTTGCGGAATGAGCAGTTCTTC
TRBJ1-4 | TRBV7-9 | many | TRBD1 | 15 | CASSSARDRVEKLFF | TGTGCCAGCAGTTCGGCCCGGGACAGGGTCGAAAAACTGTTTTTT
TRBJ2-2 | TRBV6-5 | many | . | 15 | CASSYVAANTGELFF | TGTGCCAGCAGTTACGTCGCGGCAAACACCGGGGAGCTGTTTTTT
TRBJ1-5 | TRBV6-1 | many | TRBD1 | 14 | CASSEGDRIQPQHF | TGTGCCAGCAGTGAAGGGGACAGGATTCAGCCCCAGCATTTT
TRBJ2-6 | TRBV7-9 | . | . | 16 | CASSLTFSSGANVLTF | TGTGCCAGCAGCTTGACATTCAGCTCTGGGGCCAACGTCCTGACTTTC
TRBJ2-1 | TRBV6-5 | many | . | 15 | CASSYYQREDNEQFF | TGTGCCAGCAGTTACTACCAGCGAGAAGACAATGAGCAGTTCTTC
TRBJ1-1 | TRBV20-1 | few | . | 16 | CSADEHPHTGNTEAFF | TGCAGTGCTGACGAACACCCCCACACGGGGAACACTGAAGCTTTCTTT
TRBJ2-1 | TRBV5-1 | many | TRBD2 | 14 | CASSRGDSYNEQFF | TGCGCCAGCAGCCGGGGGGACTCCTACAATGAGCAGTTCTTC
TRBJ2-6 | TRBV15 | many | . | 16 | CATSRDWLSGANVLTF | TGTGCCACCAGCAGAGATTGGTTATCTGGGGCCAACGTCCTGACTTTC
TRBJ2-5 | TRBV20-1 | few | . | 13 | CSAPVELAETQYF | TGCAGTGCTCCGGTAGAGCTAGCCGAGACCCAGTACTTC
TRBJ2-3 | TRBV3-1 | many | . | 15 | CASSQLSANTDTQYF | TGTGCCAGCAGCCAGCTGAGCGCAAACACAGATACGCAGTATTTT
TRBJ2-1 | TRBV11-2 | . | TRBD2 | 15 | CASSKGLAGRNEQFF | TGTGCCAGCAGCAAGGGACTAGCGGGGAGGAATGAGCAGTTCTTC
TRBJ2-6 | TRBV19 | many | . | 15 | CASSIGVSGANVLTF | TGTGCCAGTAGTATAGGAGTCTCTGGGGCCAACGTCCTGACTTTC
TRBJ1-5 | TRBV5-1 | many | . | 14 | CASSLEVGNQPQHF | TGCGCCAGCAGCTTGGAAGTGGGTAATCAGCCCCAGCATTTT
TRBJ2-1 | TRBV18 | many | . | 15 | CASSPQWGRFVEQFF | TGTGCCAGCTCACCACAATGGGGGAGGTTCGTTGAGCAGTTCTTC
TRBJ1-1 | TRBV30 | medium-sized | . | 11 | CAGKGGTEAFF | TGTGCCGGTAAAGGGGGCACTGAAGCTTTCTTT